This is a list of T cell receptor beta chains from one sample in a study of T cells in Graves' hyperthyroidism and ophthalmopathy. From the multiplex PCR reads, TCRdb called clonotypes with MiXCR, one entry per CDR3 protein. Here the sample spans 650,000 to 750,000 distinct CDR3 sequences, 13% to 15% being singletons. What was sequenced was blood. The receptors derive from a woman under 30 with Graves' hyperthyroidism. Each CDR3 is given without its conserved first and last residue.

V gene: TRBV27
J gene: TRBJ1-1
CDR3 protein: ASSMDGIEAF

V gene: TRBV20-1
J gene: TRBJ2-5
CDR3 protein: SARDPRLGLAGGETQY

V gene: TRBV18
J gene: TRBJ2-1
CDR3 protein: ASSPPLAGINNEQF

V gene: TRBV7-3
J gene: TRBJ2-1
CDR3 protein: ASSLGGLAGVGYNEQF

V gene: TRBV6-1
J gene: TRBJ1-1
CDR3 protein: ASMRDRGYTEAF

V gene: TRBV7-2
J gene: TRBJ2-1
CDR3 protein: ASSPSGRGTYNEQF

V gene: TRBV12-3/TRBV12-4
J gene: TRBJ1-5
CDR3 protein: ASRYRGLGPQH

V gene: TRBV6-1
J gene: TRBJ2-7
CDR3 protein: ASSPARLDSEQY

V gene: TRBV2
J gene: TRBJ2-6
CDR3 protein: ASTRTSSGANVLT

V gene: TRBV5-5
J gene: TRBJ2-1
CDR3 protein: ASSLAPLAGGDEQF

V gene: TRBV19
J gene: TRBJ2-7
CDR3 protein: ASSIKGGLSYEQY

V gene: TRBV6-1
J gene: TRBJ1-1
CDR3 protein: ASRTLGREGEAF

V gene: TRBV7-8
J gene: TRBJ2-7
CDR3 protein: ASSPQAGRNYEQY

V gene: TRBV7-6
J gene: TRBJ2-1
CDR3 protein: ASSSGTGGYNEQF

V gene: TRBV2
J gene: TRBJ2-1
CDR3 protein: ATTGDGGVNEQF

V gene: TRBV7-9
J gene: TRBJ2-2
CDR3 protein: ASSEGQLWDTGELF

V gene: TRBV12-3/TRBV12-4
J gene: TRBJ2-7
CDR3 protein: ASSPARPLSVYEQY

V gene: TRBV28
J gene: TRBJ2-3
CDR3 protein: ASSPPIGTSDSQY